This T cell receptor (beta chain) was profiled in a study of response to subunit inactivated influenza vaccine. Points from the study as a whole: Seasonal influenza vaccination, on each occasion, was suggested by the authors to recruit few new T cells.

Each CDR3 protein is one row after TCRdb ran MiXCR on the RT-PCR reads. The sample consists of about 700,000 distinct CDR3 sequences, less than 15% of them appearing once. This clonotype was counted at least ten times. Antigen unknown. This CDR3 is built from 16 residues. Trimming cost V 8 bases and J 3 bases; bases outside gene matches: 13. CDR1 and CDR2 (germline): MDHEN, SYDVKM. Sample: PBMCs from blood, taken less than 15 days before vaccination. The receptor's source is a man in his fifties who received an inactivated influenza vaccine. This chain uses TRBV28 with TRBJ2-1; 7 bases are a match to TRBD2. The CDR3 spells CASVNAGLAVYNEQFF. For the CDR3, the DNA is TGTGCCAGCGTTAACGCGGGGCTAGCGGTCTACAATGAGCAGTTCTTC.